This T cell receptor (beta chain) stems from a study of T cell repertoires in cytomegalovirus infection. Study background: Indicated by public TCR beta signatures were CMV infection and matching HLA type.

Only a few counts were recorded for this clonotype. Its antigen is not identified. Per germline, CDR1 MNHEY and CDR2 SVGEGT. The CDR3 runs to 16 residues. V was shortened by 1 base and J by 8 bases, with 18 bases between the two germline ends. Whole-study findings and limits: It was HLA-C-restricted CMV-specific TCR beta clonotypes that dominated the response ex vivo. Based on cumulative public TCR beta family frequency, carriers of CMV plus the relevant HLA were identified.

MiXCR, applied by TCRdb to the reads, yields one record per CDR3 protein. This table holds around 230,000 distinct CDR3 sequences, around 6.2% found once. The V call is TRBV6-2 or TRBV6-3, the J call TRBJ2-1; D ambiguous. Sequencing was performed on PBMCs. The sequence was obtained from a human donor in good health (CMV status not recorded). Some clones in this sample may be carry-over from other donors' samples. The CDR3 region has the DNA TGTGCCAGCAGTTACTTTGGTCTAAGGCCCGGATATGAGCAGTTCTTC. Amino acid sequence: CASSYFGLRPGYEQFF.